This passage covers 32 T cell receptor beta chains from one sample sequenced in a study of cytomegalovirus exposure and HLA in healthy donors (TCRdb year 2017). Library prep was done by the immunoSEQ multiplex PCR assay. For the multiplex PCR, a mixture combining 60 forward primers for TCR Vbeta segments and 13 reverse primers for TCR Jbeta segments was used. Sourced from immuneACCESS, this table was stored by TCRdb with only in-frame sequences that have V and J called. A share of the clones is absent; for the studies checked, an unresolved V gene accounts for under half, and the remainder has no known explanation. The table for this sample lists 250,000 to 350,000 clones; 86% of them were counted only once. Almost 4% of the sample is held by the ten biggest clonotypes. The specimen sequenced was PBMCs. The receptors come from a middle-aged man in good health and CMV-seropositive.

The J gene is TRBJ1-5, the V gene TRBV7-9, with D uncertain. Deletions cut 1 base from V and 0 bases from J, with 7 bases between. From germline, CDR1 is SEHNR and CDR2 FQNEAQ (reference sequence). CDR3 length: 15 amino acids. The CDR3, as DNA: TGTGCCAGCAGCTTAGATGCCAGTAGCAATCAGCCCCAGCATTTT. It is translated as CASSLDASSNQPQHF.

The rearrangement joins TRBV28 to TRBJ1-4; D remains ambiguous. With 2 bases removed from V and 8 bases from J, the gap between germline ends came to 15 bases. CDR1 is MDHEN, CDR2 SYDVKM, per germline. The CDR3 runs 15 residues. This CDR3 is CASSLSLTAGEKLFF. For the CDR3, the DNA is TGTGCCAGCAGTTTAAGTTTGACCGCGGGCGAAAAACTGTTTTTT.

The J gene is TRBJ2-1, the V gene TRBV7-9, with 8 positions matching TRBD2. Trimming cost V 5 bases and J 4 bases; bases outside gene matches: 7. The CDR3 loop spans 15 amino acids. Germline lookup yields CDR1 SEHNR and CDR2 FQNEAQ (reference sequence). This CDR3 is CASSLRLAGYNEQFF. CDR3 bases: TGTGCCAGCAGCCTCCGGTTAGCGGGATACAATGAGCAGTTCTTC.

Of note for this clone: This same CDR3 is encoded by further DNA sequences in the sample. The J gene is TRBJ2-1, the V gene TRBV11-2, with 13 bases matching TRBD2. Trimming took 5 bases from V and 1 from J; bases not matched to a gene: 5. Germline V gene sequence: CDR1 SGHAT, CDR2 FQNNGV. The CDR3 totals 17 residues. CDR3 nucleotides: TGTGCCAGCAGCCCCCGGACTAGCGGGAGTTCCTACAATGAGCAGTTCTTC. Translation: CASSPRTSGSSYNEQFF.

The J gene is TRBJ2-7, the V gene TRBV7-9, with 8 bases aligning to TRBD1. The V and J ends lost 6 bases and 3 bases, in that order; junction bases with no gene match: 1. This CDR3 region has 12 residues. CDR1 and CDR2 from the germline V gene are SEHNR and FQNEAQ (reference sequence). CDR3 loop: CASRGQGYEQYF. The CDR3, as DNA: TGTGCCAGCAGAGGACAGGGCTACGAGCAGTACTTC.

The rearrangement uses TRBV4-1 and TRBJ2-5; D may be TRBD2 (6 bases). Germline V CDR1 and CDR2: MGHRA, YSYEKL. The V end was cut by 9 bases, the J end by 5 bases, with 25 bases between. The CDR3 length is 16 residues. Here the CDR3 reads CASAMTSGVFGETQYF. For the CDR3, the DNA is TGCGCCAGTGCAATGACTTCGGGGGTTTTTGGGGAGACCCAGTACTTC.

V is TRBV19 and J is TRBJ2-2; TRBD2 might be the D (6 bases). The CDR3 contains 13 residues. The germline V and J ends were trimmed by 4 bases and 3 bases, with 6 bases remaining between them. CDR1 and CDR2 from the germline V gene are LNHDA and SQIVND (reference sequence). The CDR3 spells CASSRDYTGELFF. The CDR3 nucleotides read TGTGCCAGTAGTAGGGACTACACCGGGGAGCTGTTTTTT.

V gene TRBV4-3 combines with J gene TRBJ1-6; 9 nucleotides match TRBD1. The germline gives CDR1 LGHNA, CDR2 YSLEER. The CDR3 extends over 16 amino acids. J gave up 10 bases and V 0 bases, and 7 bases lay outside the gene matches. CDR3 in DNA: TGCGCCAGCAGCCAAGATCGGGGGACAGGGATCTCACCCCTCCACTTT. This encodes CASSQDRGTGISPLHF.

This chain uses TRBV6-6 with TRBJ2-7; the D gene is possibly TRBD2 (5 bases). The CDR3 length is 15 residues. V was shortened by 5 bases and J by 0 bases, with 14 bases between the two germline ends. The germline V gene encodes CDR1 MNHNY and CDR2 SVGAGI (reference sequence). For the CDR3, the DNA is TGTGCCAGCAGTCTCCGGGGTAGCTTCTCCTACGAGCAGTACTTC. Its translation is CASSLRGSFSYEQYF.

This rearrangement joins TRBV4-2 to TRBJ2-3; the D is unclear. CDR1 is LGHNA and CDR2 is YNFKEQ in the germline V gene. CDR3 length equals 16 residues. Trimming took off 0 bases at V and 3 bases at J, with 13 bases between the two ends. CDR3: CASSQDPAEPTDTQYF. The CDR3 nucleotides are TGTGCCAGCAGCCAAGATCCGGCGGAGCCTACAGATACGCAGTATTTT.

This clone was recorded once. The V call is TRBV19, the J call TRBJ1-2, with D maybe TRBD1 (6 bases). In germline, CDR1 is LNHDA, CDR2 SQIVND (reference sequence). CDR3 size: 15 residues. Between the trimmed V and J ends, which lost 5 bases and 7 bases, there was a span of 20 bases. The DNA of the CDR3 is TGTGCCAGTAGTTCCAGGGGCCACAAGGTCCTTGGCTACACCTTC. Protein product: CASSSRGHKVLGYTF.

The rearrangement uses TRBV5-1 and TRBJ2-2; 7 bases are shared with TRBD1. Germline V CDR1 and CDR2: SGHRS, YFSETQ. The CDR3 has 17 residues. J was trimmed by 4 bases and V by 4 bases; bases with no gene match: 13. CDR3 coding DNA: TGCGCCAGCAGCCCGAGAGGGACAGATACGAGCACCGGGGAGCTGTTTTTT. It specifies CASSPRGTDTSTGELFF.

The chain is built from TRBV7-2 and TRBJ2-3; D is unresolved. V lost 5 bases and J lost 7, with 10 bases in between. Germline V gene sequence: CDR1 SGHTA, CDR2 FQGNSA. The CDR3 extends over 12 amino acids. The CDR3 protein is CASSHERYTQYF. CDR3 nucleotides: TGTGCCAGCAGCCACGAGCGTTATACGCAGTATTTT.

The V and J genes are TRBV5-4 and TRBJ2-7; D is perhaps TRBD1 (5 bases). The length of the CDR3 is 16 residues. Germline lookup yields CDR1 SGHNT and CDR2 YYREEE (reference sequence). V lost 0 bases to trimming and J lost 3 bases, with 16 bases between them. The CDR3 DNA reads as TGTGCCAGCAGCTTGGGGGCGCAGGGTGGGCGCTACGAGCAGTACTTC. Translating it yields CASSLGAQGGRYEQYF.

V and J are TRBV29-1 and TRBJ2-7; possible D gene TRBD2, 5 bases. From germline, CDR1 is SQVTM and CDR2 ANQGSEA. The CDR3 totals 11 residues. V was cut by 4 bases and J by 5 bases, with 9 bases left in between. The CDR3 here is CSVAVRDEQYF. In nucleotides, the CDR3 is TGCAGCGTTGCAGTGCGGGACGAGCAGTACTTC.

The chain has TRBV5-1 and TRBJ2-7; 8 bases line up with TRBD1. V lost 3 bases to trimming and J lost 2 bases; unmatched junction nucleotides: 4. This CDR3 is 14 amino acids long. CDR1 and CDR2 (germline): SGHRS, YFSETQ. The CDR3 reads CASSSGTGTYEQYF. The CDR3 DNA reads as TGCGCCAGCAGCTCCGGGACAGGTACCTACGAGCAGTACTTC.

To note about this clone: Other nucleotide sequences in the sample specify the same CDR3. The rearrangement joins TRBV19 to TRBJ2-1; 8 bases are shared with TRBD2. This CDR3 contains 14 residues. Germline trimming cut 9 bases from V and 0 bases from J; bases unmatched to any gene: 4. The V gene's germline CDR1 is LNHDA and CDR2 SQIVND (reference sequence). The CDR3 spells CASNSGSSYNEQFF. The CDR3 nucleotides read TGTGCCAGCAACAGCGGGAGCTCCTACAATGAGCAGTTCTTC. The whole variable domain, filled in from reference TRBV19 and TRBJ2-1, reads DGGITQSPKYLFRKEGQNVTLSCEQNLNHDAMYWYRQDPGQGLRLIYYSQIVNDFQKGDIAEGYSVSREKKESFPLTVTSAQKNPTAFYLCASNSGSSYNEQFFGPGTRLTVL.

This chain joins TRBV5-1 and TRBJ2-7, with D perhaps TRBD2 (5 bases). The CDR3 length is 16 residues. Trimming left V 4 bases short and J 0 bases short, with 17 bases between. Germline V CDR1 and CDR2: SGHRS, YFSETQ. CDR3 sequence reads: CASSAGGELSSYEQYF. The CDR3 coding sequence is TGCGCCAGCAGCGCCGGAGGAGAGCTATCCTCCTACGAGCAGTACTTC.

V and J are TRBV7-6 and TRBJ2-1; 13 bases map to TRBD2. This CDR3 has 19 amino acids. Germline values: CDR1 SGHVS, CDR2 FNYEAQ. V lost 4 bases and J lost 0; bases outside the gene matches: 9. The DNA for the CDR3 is TGTGCCAGCAGCTCGTACGGACTAGCGGGAGCCCGCTCCTACAATGAGCAGTTCTTC. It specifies CASSSYGLAGARSYNEQFF.

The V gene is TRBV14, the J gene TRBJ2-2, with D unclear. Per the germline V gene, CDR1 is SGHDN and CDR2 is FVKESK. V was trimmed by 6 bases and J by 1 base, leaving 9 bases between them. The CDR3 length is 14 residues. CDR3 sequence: CASSVDWNTGELFF. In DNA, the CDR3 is TGTGCCAGCAGTGTCGACTGGAACACCGGGGAGCTGTTTTTT.

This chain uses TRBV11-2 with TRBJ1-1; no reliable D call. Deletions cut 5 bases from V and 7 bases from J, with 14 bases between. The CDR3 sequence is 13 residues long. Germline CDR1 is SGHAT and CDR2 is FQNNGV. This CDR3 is CASSHSRGSEAFF. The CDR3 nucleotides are TGTGCCAGCAGCCATTCTCGTGGCAGTGAAGCTTTCTTT.

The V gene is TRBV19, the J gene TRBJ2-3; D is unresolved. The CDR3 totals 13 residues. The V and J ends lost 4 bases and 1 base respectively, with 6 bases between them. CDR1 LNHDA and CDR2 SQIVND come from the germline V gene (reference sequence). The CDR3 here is CASSTRGTDTQYF. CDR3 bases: TGTGCCAGTAGTACCCGGGGCACAGATACGCAGTATTTT.

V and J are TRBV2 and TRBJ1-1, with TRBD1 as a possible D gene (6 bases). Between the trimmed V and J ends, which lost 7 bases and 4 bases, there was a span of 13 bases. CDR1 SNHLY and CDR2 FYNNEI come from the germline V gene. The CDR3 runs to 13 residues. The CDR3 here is CASTGGLSTEAFF. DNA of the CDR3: TGTGCCAGCACCGGGGGGCTTAGCACTGAAGCTTTCTTT.

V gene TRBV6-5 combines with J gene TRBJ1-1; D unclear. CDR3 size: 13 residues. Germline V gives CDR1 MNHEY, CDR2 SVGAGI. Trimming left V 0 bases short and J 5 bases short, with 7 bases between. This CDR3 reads CASSYSVRTEAFF. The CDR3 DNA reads TGTGCCAGCAGTTACTCGGTCCGGACTGAAGCTTTCTTT.

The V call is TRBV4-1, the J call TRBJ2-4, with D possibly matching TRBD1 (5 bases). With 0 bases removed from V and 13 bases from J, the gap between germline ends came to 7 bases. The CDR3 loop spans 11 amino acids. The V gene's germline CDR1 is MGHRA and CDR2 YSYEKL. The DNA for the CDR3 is TGCGCCAGCAGCCAAGACAGGGTGCAGTACTTC. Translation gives CASSQDRVQYF.

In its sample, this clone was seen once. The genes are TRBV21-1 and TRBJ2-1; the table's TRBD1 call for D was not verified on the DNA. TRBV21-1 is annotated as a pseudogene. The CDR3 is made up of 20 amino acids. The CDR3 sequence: CASSKAGDSSPSSSYNEQFF. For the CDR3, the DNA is TGTGCCAGCAGCAAAGCGGGGGACAGCTCCCCTTCGAGCTCCTACAATGAGCAGTTCTTC.

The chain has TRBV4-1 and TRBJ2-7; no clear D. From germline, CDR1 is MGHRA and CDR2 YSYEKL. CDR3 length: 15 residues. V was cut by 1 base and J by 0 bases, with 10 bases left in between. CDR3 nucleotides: TGCGCCAGCAGCCAAGTATACAGCAGCTCCTACGAGCAGTACTTC. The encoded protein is CASSQVYSSSYEQYF.

The CDR3 protein is CASSLAGTRRSNEQFF. The CDR3, as DNA: TGCGCCAGCAGCTTGGCCGGGACACGGAGGTCCAATGAGCAGTTCTTC. The J gene is TRBJ2-1, the V gene TRBV5-1; a possible D gene is TRBD1 (6 bases). Germline CDR1 SGHRS, CDR2 YFSETQ. CDR3 size: 16 residues. The V end lost 0 bases, the J end lost 6 bases, and 16 bases lay between the germline ends.

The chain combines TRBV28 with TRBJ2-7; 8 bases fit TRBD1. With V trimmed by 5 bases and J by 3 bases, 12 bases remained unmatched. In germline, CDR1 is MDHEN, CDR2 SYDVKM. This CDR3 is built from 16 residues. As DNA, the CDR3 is TGTGCCAGCAGTCTTGGGCGGGACAGGCTCGGCTACGAGCAGTACTTC. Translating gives CASSLGRDRLGYEQYF.

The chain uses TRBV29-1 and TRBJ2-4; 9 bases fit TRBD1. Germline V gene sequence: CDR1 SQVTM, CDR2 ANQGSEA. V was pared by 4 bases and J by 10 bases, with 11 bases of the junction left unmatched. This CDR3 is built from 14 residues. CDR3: CSVVPFRTGVIQYF. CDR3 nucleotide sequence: TGCAGCGTTGTCCCTTTTCGGACAGGGGTTATTCAGTACTTC. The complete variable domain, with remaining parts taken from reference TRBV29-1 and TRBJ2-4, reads SAVISQKPSRDICQRGTSLTIQCQVDSQVTMMFWYRQQPGQSLTLIATANQGSEATYESGFVIDKFPISRPNLTFSTLTVSNMSPEDSSIYLCSVVPFRTGVIQYFGAGTRLSVL.

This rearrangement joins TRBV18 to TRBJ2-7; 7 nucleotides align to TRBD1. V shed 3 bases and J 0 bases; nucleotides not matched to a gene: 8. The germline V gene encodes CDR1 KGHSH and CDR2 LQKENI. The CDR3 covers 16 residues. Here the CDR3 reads CASSPAGTAVSYEQYF. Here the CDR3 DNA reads TGTGCCAGCTCACCGGCCGGGACAGCTGTCTCCTACGAGCAGTACTTC.

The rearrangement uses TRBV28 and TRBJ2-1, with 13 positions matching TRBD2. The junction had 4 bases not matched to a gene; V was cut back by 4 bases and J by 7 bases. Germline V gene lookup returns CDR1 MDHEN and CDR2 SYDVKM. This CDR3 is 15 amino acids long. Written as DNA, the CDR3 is TGTGCCAGCAGTTGGACTAGCGGGAGTAGGAATGAGCAGTTCTTC. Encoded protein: CASSWTSGSRNEQFF. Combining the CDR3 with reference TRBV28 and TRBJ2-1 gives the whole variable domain DVKVTQSSRYLVKRTGEKVFLECVQDMDHENMFWYRQDPGLGLRLIYFSYDVKMKEKGDIPEGYSVSREKKERFSLILESASTNQTSMYLCASSWTSGSRNEQFFGPGTRLTVL.